These 14 T cell receptor beta chains were sequenced from one sample in a study of CD4 T cells in relation to SARS-CoV-2 and coronaviruses. Unexposed donor CD4+ T cells date from about 2011-2018, before the COVID-19 pandemic. The cells were cultured for 10 days before CD4+ T cells were isolated. What these receptors recognize is not known. Assay used: immunoSEQ multiplex PCR; TCRdb lists only in-frame clones, some missing. The table has some 16,000 clones, 82% seen once. Sequenced material: CD4+ T cells from PBMCs, cultured in vitro. Source of these receptors: a human donor in good health.

The chain couples TRBV7-2 to TRBJ2-2; TRBD1 is a possible D gene (5 bases). Trimming removed 4 bases at V and 1 base at J, with 13 bases between. CDR1 and CDR2 from the germline V gene are SGHTA and FQGNSA. CDR3 size: 16 residues. CDR3 in amino acids: CASSSQVVQNTGELFF. The CDR3 DNA reads TGTGCCAGCAGCTCACAGGTAGTTCAGAACACCGGGGAGCTGTTTTTT. Filled out from reference TRBV7-2 and TRBJ2-2, the complete variable domain reads GAGVSQSPSNKVTEKGKDVELRCDPISGHTALYWYRQSLGQGLEFLIYFQGNSAPDKSGLPSDRFSAERTGGSVSTLTIQRTQQEDSAVYLCASSSQVVQNTGELFFGEGSRLTVL.

This clone was seen only a few times. The J gene is TRBJ2-2, the V gene TRBV5-1; D is ambiguous. The germline V gene encodes CDR1 SGHRS and CDR2 YFSETQ. This CDR3 spans 14 amino acids. V was trimmed by 0 bases and J by 2 bases, leaving 5 bases between them. This CDR3 reads CASSLDQNTGELFF. The CDR3 coding sequence is TGCGCCAGCAGCTTGGACCAAAACACCGGGGAGCTGTTTTTT.

The rearrangement joins TRBV6-5 to TRBJ1-2; D is uncertain. The germline gives CDR1 MNHEY, CDR2 SVGAGI. V was clipped by 3 bases and J by 3 bases, with 11 bases between them. The CDR3 contains 14 residues. The DNA of the CDR3 is TGTGCCAGCAGTTATAGTCGGGAGCACTATGGCTACACCTTC. Translation gives CASSYSREHYGYTF.

The V call is TRBV6-5, the J call TRBJ1-4, with a possible D match to TRBD1 (6 bases). Deletions cut 5 bases from V and 8 bases from J, with 6 bases between. Germline V lookup: CDR1 MNHEY, CDR2 SVGAGI. The CDR3 covers 11 residues. CDR3 loop: CASSQGEKLFF. CDR3 bases: TGTGCCAGCAGTCAGGGGGAAAAACTGTTTTTT.

This clone was found once. V is TRBV29-1 and J is TRBJ2-3, with D tentatively TRBD1 or TRBD2 (5 bases each). V was shortened by 3 bases and J by 3 bases, with 13 bases between the two germline ends. The CDR3 totals 14 residues. Per the germline V gene, CDR1 is SQVTM and CDR2 is ANQGSEA. CDR3 DNA sequence: TGCAGCGTTGACCCGGGACGGCTGACAGATACGCAGTATTTT. This gives the protein CSVDPGRLTDTQYF.

This clone was picked up one time. This chain uses TRBV5-1 with TRBJ1-1; D remains unclear. The CDR3 is 10 residues long. In germline, CDR1 is SGHRS, CDR2 YFSETQ. The V gene lost 3 bases and the J gene lost 10 bases, with 7 bases spanning the gap. The CDR3 DNA reads as TGCGCCAGCAGCTGGTGCATAGCTTTCTTT. It codes for CASSWCIAFF.

This rearrangement joins TRBV5-1 to TRBJ2-5, with 8 bases aligning to TRBD1. The junction had 5 bases not matched to a gene; V was cut back by 1 base and J by 0 bases. CDR1 is SGHRS and CDR2 is YFSETQ in the germline V gene. This CDR3 region has 16 residues. The CDR3 loop reads CASSLTGQGYQETQYF. Here the CDR3 DNA reads TGCGCCAGCAGCTTGACAGGACAGGGCTACCAAGAGACCCAGTACTTC.

The CDR3 DNA follows: TGTGCCAGCAGCTTATGGGATTTTAGCGGGGGGGCTCGGGAGCAGTTCTTC. Amino acids: CASSLWDFSGGAREQFF. The chain uses TRBV7-2 and TRBJ2-1; the match to TRBD2 covers 11 bases. Germline CDR1 is SGHTA and CDR2 is FQGNSA. After removal of 2 bases from V and 10 bases from J, the junction contained 13 bases not matched to a gene. The CDR3 runs to 17 residues. Full variable domain (outside the CDR3, taken from reference TRBV7-2 and TRBJ2-1): GAGVSQSPSNKVTEKGKDVELRCDPISGHTALYWYRQSLGQGLEFLIYFQGNSAPDKSGLPSDRFSAERTGGSVSTLTIQRTQQEDSAVYLCASSLWDFSGGAREQFFGPGTRLTVL.

This chain joins TRBV6-2 or TRBV6-3 and TRBJ1-5, with a possible D match to TRBD1 (6 bases). This CDR3 has 12 amino acids. Trimming removed 6 bases from V and 7 bases from J, with 10 bases in between. CDR1 MNHEY and CDR2 SVGEGT come from the germline V gene. Here the CDR3 reads CASSRGEQPQHF. The CDR3 region has the DNA TGTGCCAGCAGCAGGGGAGAGCAGCCCCAGCATTTT.

The rearrangement links TRBV2 to TRBJ2-3; TRBD2 aligns across 7 bases. The V gene's germline CDR1 is SNHLY and CDR2 FYNNEI. The V segment lost 10 bases and the J segment 2 bases; nucleotides outside the gene matches: 9. The CDR3 is made up of 14 amino acids. This CDR3 reads CANRSGTNTDTQYF. In DNA, the CDR3 is TGTGCCAACAGGAGCGGGACTAACACAGATACGCAGTATTTT.

This clone is a singleton in its sample. The chain links TRBV4-1 to TRBJ2-1; no clear D. Germline V gene sequence: CDR1 MGHRA, CDR2 YSYEKL. This CDR3 region has 17 residues. Deletions cut 4 bases from V and 7 bases from J, with 23 bases between. CDR3 protein: CASSRTDGVARPNEQFF. Written as DNA, the CDR3 is TGCGCCAGCAGCCGGACGGACGGCGTCGCTAGACCAAATGAGCAGTTCTTC.

The chain employs TRBV11-2 and TRBJ2-3; 9 positions agree with TRBD2. CDR1 is SGHAT and CDR2 is FQNNGV in the germline V gene. The CDR3 covers 14 residues. V lost 4 bases to trimming and J lost 3 bases; unmatched junction nucleotides: 2. CDR3 sequence (DNA): TGTGCCAGCAGCTCGGGACTAGCAACAGATACGCAGTATTTT. This codes for CASSSGLATDTQYF. Drawing the rest from reference TRBV11-2 and TRBJ2-3, the complete variable domain is EAGVAQSPRYKIIEKRQSVAFWCNPISGHATLYWYQQILGQGPKLLIQFQNNGVVDDSQLPKDRFSAERLKGVDSTLKIQPAKLEDSAVYLCASSSGLATDTQYFGPGTRLTVL.

This sequence joins TRBV30 and TRBJ1-2; TRBD1 matches 8 bases. CDR3 length equals 15 residues. The V segment lost 5 bases and the J segment 1 base; nucleotides outside the gene matches: 9. Germline-derived CDR1 and CDR2 are GTSNPN and SVGIG (reference sequence). The chain's CDR3 is CAWARDRSLNYGYTF. As DNA, the CDR3 is TGTGCCTGGGCTCGGGACAGGTCGCTTAACTATGGCTACACCTTC.

The J gene is TRBJ1-2, the V gene TRBV2; D gene ambiguous. This CDR3 region has 14 residues. Germline V gene data show CDR1 as SNHLY and CDR2 as FYNNEI. Trimming cost V 3 bases and J 6 bases, with 14 bases left between them. CDR3: CASSDSGGVDGYTF. DNA of the CDR3: TGTGCCAGCAGTGATAGTGGCGGGGTGGATGGCTACACCTTC.